This entry concerns a single TCR beta chain. Its antigen is not known. These data come from a study of tumor-infiltrating lymphocytes in localized non-small cell lung cancer. Background on the study: Patients included smokers and never-smokers with various histologies, some sampled after neoadjuvant chemotherapy.

The CDR3 has 14 residues. Germline CDR1 reads SNHLY; CDR2 reads FYNNEI. The ends were cut back, 7 bases at V and 3 bases at J, with 12 bases in the middle. The study's findings and limits: TCR sequencing covered a subset of patients with enough tissue. TCRbeta sequencing showed higher T cell infiltration in tumors than uninvolved lung.

TCRdb keeps only in-frame clones here, not all; method: immunoSEQ multiplex PCR. The profile shows approximately 10,000 clones, roughly 84% of them singletons. The sequence was obtained from a human donor with non-small cell lung cancer. V gene TRBV2 combines with J gene TRBJ1-4; D might be TRBD1 (5 bases). Sequenced input: lung tumor tissue. CDR3 sequence: CASTAGRANEKLFF. CDR3 DNA: TGTGCCAGCACGGCGGGCAGGGCTAATGAAAAACTGTTTTTT.